The 31 T cell receptor beta chains below all came from one sample that was sequenced in a study of blood T cell repertoires in COVID-19. Produced via immunoSEQ multiplex PCR; TCRdb's table is partial and in-frame only. The sample lists more than 110,000 clones, approximately 87% occurring once. What was sequenced was peripheral blood. The receptor set was obtained from a woman in her 40s with acute or convalescent COVID-19.

The CDR3 DNA follows: TGTGCCAGCATGAGTTGGGGGGAAGCTAACTATGGCTACACCTTC. Its protein is CASMSWGEANYGYTF. This sequence joins TRBV28 and TRBJ1-2; D might be TRBD1 (5 bases). The V gene's germline CDR1 is MDHEN and CDR2 SYDVKM. This CDR3 has 15 amino acids. Trimming removed 7 bases from V and 0 bases from J, with 15 bases in between.

V gene TRBV11-3 combines with J gene TRBJ1-2; maybe TRBD1 (6 bases). CDR1 is SGHNT, CDR2 YENEEA, per germline. With 9 bases removed from V and 6 bases from J, the gap between germline ends came to 20 bases. The CDR3 covers 14 residues. CDR3 nucleotide sequence: TGTGCCAGGAGCACATTCCGACAGGACGATGGCTACACCTTC. Amino acid sequence: CARSTFRQDDGYTF.

The V call is TRBV28, the J call TRBJ2-7; D is possibly TRBD2 (5 bases). Trimming removed 3 bases from V and 1 base from J, with 10 bases in between. CDR1 MDHEN and CDR2 SYDVKM come from the germline V gene. CDR3 length equals 14 residues. The CDR3 DNA reads TGTGCCAGCAGTTTTAGAGGGTGGTCCTACGAGCAGTACTTC. Translating gives CASSFRGWSYEQYF. The entire variable domain, with the rest obtained from reference TRBV28 and TRBJ2-7, is as follows: DVKVTQSSRYLVKRTGEKVFLECVQDMDHENMFWYRQDPGLGLRLIYFSYDVKMKEKGDIPEGYSVSREKKERFSLILESASTNQTSMYLCASSFRGWSYEQYFGPGTRLTVT.

The CDR3 DNA reads as TGCGCCAGCAGCTTGAGGCCCGGGGGGACTGAAGCTTTCTTT. It encodes CASSLRPGGTEAFF. The rearrangement links TRBV5-1 to TRBJ1-1; perhaps TRBD1 as D (5 bases). The CDR3 loop spans 14 amino acids. Germline V gene sequence: CDR1 SGHRS, CDR2 YFSETQ. Trimming took 1 base from V and 5 from J, leaving 12 bases between them.

The V call is TRBV7-8, the J call TRBJ2-1; 10 nucleotides agree with TRBD2. The CDR3 sequence is 15 residues long. CDR1 is SGHVS and CDR2 is FQNEAQ in the germline V gene. V was clipped by 7 bases and J by 0 bases; unmatched bases: 3. Written as DNA, the CDR3 is TGTGCCAGCACGAAGCGGGAGGGCTCCTACAATGAGCAGTTCTTC. Protein product: CASTKREGSYNEQFF.

The chain employs TRBV11-3 and TRBJ2-1; TRBD1 agrees at 9 bases. Looked up from germline, CDR1 is SGHNT and CDR2 is YENEEA. CDR3 length: 16 residues. The trim removed 6 bases at V and 1 base at J, leaving 7 bases unmatched. CDR3 nucleotides: TGTGCCAGCAGTCTGTTCGGGACAGGGTCCTACAATGAGCAGTTCTTC. Protein: CASSLFGTGSYNEQFF.

The chain employs TRBV29-1 and TRBJ1-2; tentatively, D is TRBD1 (6 bases). Trimming left V 8 bases short and J 0 bases short, with 22 bases between. The CDR3 totals 16 residues. The V gene's germline CDR1 is SQVTM and CDR2 ANQGSEA. CDR3 DNA: TGCAGCCCCCCGACGGGACAATCAATTACTAACTATGGCTACACCTTC. It codes for CSPPTGQSITNYGYTF.

This clone appeared a few times. This chain links TRBV6-5 with TRBJ1-3; weak D call: TRBD1 (5 bases). Germline assignment: CDR1 MNHEY and CDR2 SVGAGI. The CDR3 has 13 amino acids. V dropped 2 bases and J dropped 5 bases, with 7 bases sitting between them. CDR3 in amino acids: CASSYGARNTIYF. The CDR3 nucleotides are TGTGCCAGCAGTTACGGGGCGAGAAACACCATATATTTT.

The V and J genes are TRBV19 and TRBJ1-5, with TRBD1 matching 7 bases. The trim removed 5 bases at V and 0 bases at J, leaving 4 bases unmatched. Germline CDR1 is LNHDA and CDR2 is SQIVND (reference sequence). This CDR3 comprises 15 residues. The CDR3 region is CASSFGQVSNQPQHF. The DNA for the CDR3 is TGTGCCAGTAGTTTCGGACAGGTTAGCAATCAGCCCCAGCATTTT.

The gene calls are TRBV4-2 and TRBJ2-2, with D perhaps matching TRBD1 (6 bases). The CDR3 has 16 residues. From germline, CDR1 is LGHNA and CDR2 YNFKEQ. V shed 3 bases and J shed 0 bases, with 11 bases lying between them. The chain's CDR3 is CASSHLGAPNTGELFF. The DNA of the CDR3 is TGTGCCAGCAGCCACCTGGGGGCCCCGAACACCGGGGAGCTGTTTTTT.

The CDR3 sequence is CASSQGQAELNTEAFF. DNA for the CDR3: TGTGCCAGCAGCCAGGGACAGGCGGAACTTAACACTGAAGCTTTCTTT. This rearrangement joins TRBV14 to TRBJ1-1; 8 bases are a match to TRBD1. The CDR3 has 16 amino acids. Looked up from germline, CDR1 is SGHDN and CDR2 is FVKESK. Losses at the gene ends were 3 bases for V and 2 bases for J; bases not matched to a gene: 8.

The chain links TRBV7-8 to TRBJ1-3, with D hard to call. Germline CDR1 SGHVS, CDR2 FQNEAQ. The length of the CDR3 is 15 residues. V lost 1 base and J lost 3, with 10 bases in between. The CDR3 is CASSLGGQFGNTIYF. CDR3 DNA sequence: TGTGCCAGCAGCTTAGGCGGTCAATTTGGAAACACCATATATTTT.

CDR3 nucleotides: TGCGCCAGCAGCCAAGGTCGGACAGGGGGAATCTCGGCCCAGTACTTC. Amino acids: CASSQGRTGGISAQYF. The J gene is TRBJ2-5, the V gene TRBV4-3, with 10 bases fitting TRBD1. CDR1 and CDR2 (germline): LGHNA, YSLEER. This CDR3 has 16 residues. J was trimmed by 9 bases and V by 1 base; bases with no gene match: 11.

The chain couples TRBV3-1 (or the pseudogene TRBV3-2) to TRBJ1-1; 10 positions match TRBD1. CDR1 is LGHDT and CDR2 is YNNKEL in the germline V gene (reference sequence). The length of the CDR3 is 16 residues. After removal of 2 bases from V and 7 bases from J, the junction contained 10 bases not matched to a gene. CDR3 amino acids: CASSQKGQGKLGEAFF. The CDR3 DNA follows: TGTGCCAGCAGCCAAAAGGGACAGGGGAAATTGGGTGAAGCTTTCTTT.

This chain connects TRBV13 to TRBJ1-2; 7 bases align to TRBD1. Germline lookup yields CDR1 PRHDT and CDR2 FYEKMQ (reference sequence). J gave up 1 base and V 1 base, and 3 bases lay outside the gene matches. The CDR3 sequence is 15 residues long. The CDR3 protein is CASSLAGTVNYGYTF. Written as DNA, the CDR3 is TGTGCCAGCAGCTTAGCAGGGACAGTTAACTATGGCTACACCTTC.

To note about this clone: The sample has other DNA sequences that encode this CDR3 too. The rearrangement joins TRBV11-3 to TRBJ2-1, with TRBD1 matching 10 bases. V shed 4 bases, J shed 4 bases, and the junction held 4 bases outside the gene matches. The length of the CDR3 is 15 residues. Germline loops: CDR1 SGHNT, CDR2 YENEEA. The CDR3 protein is CASSSGQGGYNEQFF. In DNA form, the CDR3 reads TGTGCCAGCAGCTCCGGACAGGGGGGATACAATGAGCAGTTCTTC. Full variable domain (rest looked up from reference TRBV11-3 and TRBJ2-1): EAGVVQSPRYKIIEKKQPVAFWCNPISGHNTLYWYLQNLGQGPELLIRYENEEAVDDSQLPKDRFSAERLKGVDSTLKIQPAELGDSAVYLCASSSGQGGYNEQFFGPGTRLTVL.

The chain has TRBV28 and TRBJ1-6, with D hard to call. Trimming removed 4 bases at V and 7 bases at J, with 8 bases between. The CDR3 runs to 13 residues. In germline, CDR1 is MDHEN, CDR2 SYDVKM. The CDR3 DNA is TGTGCCAGCAGTTCCTCTAGGAATTCACCCCTCCACTTT. It specifies CASSSSRNSPLHF.

This sequence joins TRBV6-5 and TRBJ2-3; tentatively, D is TRBD2 (7 bases). The germline CDR1 and CDR2 sequences are MNHEY and SVGAGI. V lost 2 bases and J lost 1, with 10 bases in between. This CDR3 contains 15 residues. In DNA form, the CDR3 reads TGTGCCAGCAGTTACGAGGGGGGGCGCACAGATACGCAGTATTTT. The encoded protein is CASSYEGGRTDTQYF.

V gene TRBV12-5 combines with J gene TRBJ1-2; the match to TRBD1 covers 10 bases. The CDR3 is 14 amino acids. Germline CDR1 is LGHNT and CDR2 is FRNRAP. Trimming cost V 1 base and J 6 bases; bases outside gene matches: 2. CDR3 DNA: TGTGCTAGTGGTTTGGCGGGACAGGGGAATGGCTACACCTTC. Its translation is CASGLAGQGNGYTF.

The gene calls are TRBV6-2 or TRBV6-3 and TRBJ1-5; tentatively, D is TRBD1 (6 bases). V dropped 2 bases and J dropped 6 bases, with 14 bases sitting between them. Looked up from germline, CDR1 is MNHEY and CDR2 is SVGEGT. This CDR3 contains 15 residues. CDR3 amino acids: CASSYGGAGIQPQHF. As DNA, the CDR3 is TGTGCCAGCAGTTACGGGGGGGCTGGGATTCAGCCCCAGCATTTT.

The rearrangement joins TRBV11-3 to TRBJ1-2; 7 nucleotides match TRBD1. Germline V gene sequence: CDR1 SGHNT, CDR2 YENEEA. J lost 5 bases, V lost 5 bases, and 11 bases had no gene match. The CDR3 covers 15 residues. The CDR3 protein is CASSPRGRQLYGYTF. The CDR3 DNA reads as TGTGCCAGCAGCCCAAGGGGGCGCCAGCTGTATGGCTACACCTTC.

V and J are TRBV7-9 and TRBJ2-2; possible D gene TRBD1, 6 bases. The CDR3 spans 16 residues. The V and J ends lost 5 bases and 4 bases respectively, with 17 bases between them. Germline CDR1 reads SEHNR; CDR2 reads FQNEAQ (reference sequence). Here the CDR3 reads CASSPRGLRGTGELFF. In DNA form, the CDR3 reads TGTGCCAGCAGCCCCCGTGGTCTCAGGGGCACCGGGGAGCTGTTTTTT.

The chain links TRBV28 to TRBJ1-2, with TRBD1 matching 8 bases. Germline V gene data show CDR1 as MDHEN and CDR2 as SYDVKM. With 4 bases clipped from V and 3 bases from J, the junction kept 4 bases outside the gene matches. There are 14 residues in the CDR3. The CDR3 nucleotides are TGTGCCAGCAGTTGGCAGGGGGCGTACTATGGCTACACCTTC. It yields the protein CASSWQGAYYGYTF.

This sequence joins TRBV4-1 and TRBJ2-2; 7 bases are a match to TRBD1. The CDR3 has 17 residues. Germline loops: CDR1 MGHRA, CDR2 YSYEKL. The J segment lost 8 bases and the V segment lost 3 bases, leaving 15 bases of the junction unmatched. CDR3 sequence reads: CASSHSDRVTFYGELFF. For the CDR3, the DNA is TGCGCCAGCAGCCACTCCGACAGGGTTACTTTTTATGGGGAGCTGTTTTTT.

A word on this clone: Other DNA sequences within the sample encode an identical CDR3. The rearrangement uses TRBV5-1 and TRBJ1-1; 9 nucleotides agree with TRBD1. CDR3 size: 14 residues. V gave up 3 bases and J gave up 2 bases; unmatched junction bases: 2. Germline V gene data show CDR1 as SGHRS and CDR2 as YFSETQ. As DNA, the CDR3 is TGCGCCAGCAGCTGGGGACAGGGAAACACTGAAGCTTTCTTT. Encoded protein: CASSWGQGNTEAFF.

The chain joins TRBV23-1 to TRBJ1-2; no reliable D call. TRBV23-1 falls under the ORF class, with uncertain function. The CDR3 has 14 residues. Trimming pared 2 bases from V and 6 bases from J, leaving 13 bases between. In DNA, the CDR3 is TGCGCCAGCAGTCAAACATCCCCGATCGATGGCTACACCTTC. Translation gives CASSQTSPIDGYTF.

The gene calls are TRBV6-5 and TRBJ2-1, with 9 positions matching TRBD2. The CDR3 covers 16 residues. Trimming took 2 bases from V and 9 from J; bases not matched to a gene: 11. Germline CDR1 reads MNHEY; CDR2 reads SVGAGI. CDR3 nucleotide sequence: TGTGCCAGCAGTTACCCCGATAGTAGCGGGAGTATTGAGCAGTTCTTC. Amino acid sequence: CASSYPDSSGSIEQFF.

The genes are TRBV5-4 and TRBJ1-1; no reliable D call. CDR1 and CDR2 (germline): SGHNT, YYREEE (reference sequence). CDR3 length: 12 residues. V gave up 1 base and J gave up 4 bases, with 5 bases separating them. CDR3 amino acids: CASSLSSTEAFF. CDR3 DNA sequence: TGTGCCAGCAGCTTGTCCAGCACTGAAGCTTTCTTT.

The rearrangement uses TRBV2 and TRBJ1-2, with D unresolved. The germline V gene encodes CDR1 SNHLY and CDR2 FYNNEI. Trimming took 1 base from V and 4 from J, leaving 7 bases between them. The length of the CDR3 is 13 residues. This CDR3 reads CASSEDRVYGYTF. The CDR3 DNA is TGTGCCAGCAGTGAAGACAGAGTCTATGGCTACACCTTC.

This clone showed up just once. The chain links TRBV10-3 to TRBJ2-1, with TRBD2 matching over 7 bases. Germline V gene data show CDR1 as ENHRY and CDR2 as SYGVKD. This CDR3 has 16 residues. The junction had 18 bases not matched to a gene; V was cut back by 8 bases and J by 8 bases. CDR3 DNA: TGTGCCATCCGGCCGACGCAAGGTGGCGGGAGTGATGAGCAGTTCTTC. Its translation is CAIRPTQGGGSDEQFF.

This sequence joins TRBV4-1 and TRBJ1-1; TRBD1 aligns across 7 bases. This CDR3 comprises 15 residues. Germline CDR1 is MGHRA and CDR2 is YSYEKL. The trim removed 4 bases at V and 4 bases at J, leaving 9 bases unmatched. Written as DNA, the CDR3 is TGCGCCAGCAGCCTACAGGGGCCCTTGTGCACTGAAGCTTTCTTT. Amino acid sequence: CASSLQGPLCTEAFF.